Listed below are T cell receptor beta chains from one sample, sequenced in a study of early stage breast cancer tumors. Libraries were prepared by immunoSEQ multiplex PCR; TCRdb keeps only in-frame clonotypes and omits some of them. The sample carries roughly 30,000 clones, roughly four fifths recorded once. The sequencing sample was made of blood. These receptors were collected from a person aged 35 to 50 with breast cancer. Both conserved end residues are part of each CDR3. Fields, in order: D gene, J gene, clone size, V gene, CDR3 DNA, CDR3 protein. D genes are given only for firm matches. Rows may omit the clone size; those that give it use once, few, many or a size class.

d_gene: -
j_gene: TRBJ2-4
abundance: -
v_gene: TRBV2
CDR3nt: TGTGCCAGCAGGTTAAGACTAGCCAAAAACATTCAGTACTTC
CDR3aa: CASRLRLAKNIQYF

d_gene: TRBD2
j_gene: TRBJ2-2
abundance: -
v_gene: TRBV11-3
CDR3nt: TGTGCCAGCAGCTTAGGAATAGCTAGCGGATATCCGGACACCGGGGAGCTGTTTTTT
CDR3aa: CASSLGIASGYPDTGELFF

d_gene: -
j_gene: TRBJ2-2
abundance: -
v_gene: TRBV6-6
CDR3nt: TGTGCCAGCAGACTTAGCGGGAACACCGGGGAGCTGTTTTTT
CDR3aa: CASRLSGNTGELFF

d_gene: -
j_gene: TRBJ2-1
abundance: -
v_gene: TRBV5-1
CDR3nt: TGCGCCAGCAGCTTGGATGTTAGCAGAACTTACAATGAGCAGTTCTTC
CDR3aa: CASSLDVSRTYNEQFF

d_gene: TRBD1
j_gene: TRBJ1-1
abundance: -
v_gene: TRBV7-3
CDR3nt: TGTGCCAGCAGCTTACGGCAGGGGGATAAAGCTTTCTTT
CDR3aa: CASSLRQGDKAFF

d_gene: -
j_gene: TRBJ2-1
abundance: -
v_gene: TRBV19
CDR3nt: TGTGCCAGTAGTATCATCCTAAGCTCCTACAATGAGCAGTTCTTC
CDR3aa: CASSIILSSYNEQFF

d_gene: -
j_gene: TRBJ1-5
abundance: -
v_gene: TRBV28
CDR3nt: TGTGCCAGCAGTTTATCAGGGGTTAGCAATCAGCCCCAGCATTTT
CDR3aa: CASSLSGVSNQPQHF

d_gene: TRBD1
j_gene: TRBJ1-5
abundance: -
v_gene: TRBV5-4
CDR3nt: TGTGCCAGCAGCTTGGGGGGCACAGGGGACCAGCCCCAGCATTTT
CDR3aa: CASSLGGTGDQPQHF

d_gene: -
j_gene: TRBJ2-1
abundance: -
v_gene: TRBV13
CDR3nt: TGTGCCAGCAGCTTACCCCTCCTTCCGGGGAACAGTTTCTACAATGAGCAGTTCTTC
CDR3aa: CASSLPLLPGNSFYNEQFF

d_gene: -
j_gene: TRBJ2-7
abundance: -
v_gene: TRBV10-3
CDR3nt: TGTGCCATCAGTGAGTCCCTGGTCGGCGACAGCTCCTACGAGCAGTACTTC
CDR3aa: CAISESLVGDSSYEQYF

d_gene: -
j_gene: TRBJ2-6
abundance: -
v_gene: TRBV5-4
CDR3nt: TGTGCCAGCAGCTTGAGGGGCTCGAGCTCTGGGGCCAACGTCCTGACTTTC
CDR3aa: CASSLRGSSSGANVLTF

d_gene: TRBD2
j_gene: TRBJ2-3
abundance: -
v_gene: TRBV11-3
CDR3nt: TGTGCCAGCAGGTTAGGAGCGGGAGCCACAGATACGCAGTATTTT
CDR3aa: CASRLGAGATDTQYF

d_gene: -
j_gene: TRBJ2-1
abundance: -
v_gene: TRBV7-6
CDR3nt: TGTGCCAGCAGTTCCGGGACTTGGGGGGATGAGCAGTTCTTC
CDR3aa: CASSSGTWGDEQFF

d_gene: -
j_gene: TRBJ2-7
abundance: -
v_gene: TRBV28
CDR3nt: TGTGCCAGCAGTTTAAGGACCAGAAGGCCCCACGAGCAGTACTTC
CDR3aa: CASSLRTRRPHEQYF

d_gene: -
j_gene: TRBJ2-3
abundance: -
v_gene: TRBV7-8
CDR3nt: TGTGCCAGCAGCACACTGGCGCAAATTAGCACAGATACGCAGTATTTT
CDR3aa: CASSTLAQISTDTQYF

d_gene: -
j_gene: TRBJ2-5
abundance: few
v_gene: TRBV7-9
CDR3nt: TGTGCCAGCAGCCCTAGTAAGTGGTGGCAGGGAGTTCCAGAGACCCAGTACTTC
CDR3aa: CASSPSKWWQGVPETQYF

d_gene: -
j_gene: TRBJ1-2
abundance: -
v_gene: TRBV7-3
CDR3nt: TGTGCCAGCAGCTTAACTGCGTGGGACCCTGTTAGCTTC
CDR3aa: CASSLTAWDPVSF

d_gene: -
j_gene: TRBJ2-5
abundance: -
v_gene: TRBV5-1
CDR3nt: TGCGCCAGCAGCTTGTCGACTATTCAAGAGACCCAGTACTTC
CDR3aa: CASSLSTIQETQYF

d_gene: TRBD1
j_gene: TRBJ2-5
abundance: -
v_gene: TRBV5-1
CDR3nt: TGCGCCAGCAGCCCGGGACAGGGGGAGACCCAGTACTTC
CDR3aa: CASSPGQGETQYF

d_gene: TRBD2
j_gene: TRBJ2-7
abundance: -
v_gene: TRBV27
CDR3nt: TGTGCCAGCAGACGACGTAGCGGGAGTGGTTACGAGCAGTACTTC
CDR3aa: CASRRRSGSGYEQYF

d_gene: -
j_gene: TRBJ1-1
abundance: once
v_gene: TRBV5-6
CDR3nt: TGTGCCAGCAGTTATAGAGGAGGAACTGAAGCTTTCTTT
CDR3aa: CASSYRGGTEAFF

d_gene: TRBD2
j_gene: TRBJ2-3
abundance: -
v_gene: TRBV27
CDR3nt: TGTGCCAGCAGTGGGGACTACGCGGGAAGGGATACGCAGTATTTT
CDR3aa: CASSGDYAGRDTQYF

d_gene: -
j_gene: TRBJ2-1
abundance: once
v_gene: TRBV21-1
CDR3nt: TGTGCCAGCAGCAAAGATCGAGGGAAACCATACAATGAGCAGTTCTTC
CDR3aa: CASSKDRGKPYNEQFF